This T cell receptor beta chain was profiled in a study of T cells in Graves' hyperthyroidism and ophthalmopathy. With regard to this clonotype: Its matching antigen is unknown.

V was pared by 4 bases and J by 0 bases, with 14 bases between. CDR3 length: 16 amino acids. Germline V gives CDR1 SGDLS, CDR2 YYNGEE. Notes on the study in general: Progression to ophthalmopathy was predicted a median of about 6.6 months early.

The TCR beta CDR3 regions underwent amplification using RNA transcripts as the source. HTBI primers were employed in a first-round RT-PCR of the TCR CDR3. TCRdb reprocessed the multiplex PCR reads with MiXCR, giving one entry per CDR3 protein. Among 250,000 or so distinct CDR3 sequences listed, 13% to 15% were seen once. Sequenced sample: blood. The chain carries TRBV9 and TRBJ1-3, with D uncertain. This TCR came from a woman in her fifties or sixties with Graves' hyperthyroidism that later progressed to Graves' ophthalmopathy. The CDR3 DNA sequence: TGTGCCAGCAGCCCTAGGGCGGTATCCTCTGGAAACACCATATATTTT. Protein product: CASSPRAVSSGNTIYF.